The 29 T cell receptor beta chains below come from one sample, sequenced in a study of blood T cell repertoires in COVID-19. Sequencing was performed with immunoSEQ multiplex PCR; in TCRdb, only in-frame clones are kept and a portion is missing. The sample has approximately 300,000 clones, roughly 89% seen once. Sequenced material: PBMCs or T cells enriched from blood (not recorded which). The receptors originated from a man in his sixties who had recovered from COVID-19.

The gene calls are TRBV10-2 and TRBJ1-5; D unclear. Trimming pared 0 bases from V and 6 bases from J, leaving 9 bases between. The germline V gene has CDR1 WSHSY and CDR2 SAAADI. The length of the CDR3 is 14 residues. Here the CDR3 reads CASSESFPSQPQHF. The CDR3 DNA reads TGCGCCAGCAGTGAGTCGTTCCCCAGTCAGCCCCAGCATTTT.

The chain combines TRBV9 with TRBJ2-2, with 8 bases fitting TRBD2. Looked up from germline, CDR1 is SGDLS and CDR2 is YYNGEE. This CDR3 has 16 residues. The junction had 10 bases not matched to a gene; V was cut back by 6 bases and J by 3 bases. Here the CDR3 reads CASTPGGGLDTGELFF. CDR3 in DNA: TGTGCCAGCACCCCCGGGGGGGGGCTTGACACCGGGGAGCTGTTTTTT.

V is TRBV28 and J is TRBJ2-7; a weak D match, TRBD2 (6 bases). CDR1 is MDHEN and CDR2 is SYDVKM in the germline V gene. The CDR3 spans 16 residues. V dropped 7 bases and J dropped 3 bases, with 22 bases sitting between them. The CDR3, as DNA: TGTGCCAGCATTCGGGATGCGGTCGGGAGTGTCTACGAGCAGTACTTC. It translates to CASIRDAVGSVYEQYF. Looking up the rest from reference TRBV28 and TRBJ2-7 gives the full variable domain: DVKVTQSSRYLVKRTGEKVFLECVQDMDHENMFWYRQDPGLGLRLIYFSYDVKMKEKGDIPEGYSVSREKKERFSLILESASTNQTSMYLCASIRDAVGSVYEQYFGPGTRLTVT.

V is TRBV28 and J is TRBJ2-7, with a possible D match to TRBD1 (6 bases). The CDR3 is made up of 13 amino acids. Trimming stripped 7 bases from V and 3 bases from J, with 13 bases between. Germline V gene lookup returns CDR1 MDHEN and CDR2 SYDVKM. CDR3 loop: CASTLQGFYEQYF. DNA for the CDR3: TGTGCCAGCACCCTACAGGGATTCTACGAGCAGTACTTC.

The CDR3 here is CASSLYPGLAGKDEQFF. CDR3 DNA sequence: TGTGCCAGCAGTTTATATCCCGGACTAGCGGGAAAGGATGAGCAGTTCTTC. The chain has TRBV28 and TRBJ2-1; 12 nucleotides line up with TRBD2. Germline CDR1 and CDR2: MDHEN and SYDVKM. Germline trimming cut 1 base from V and 8 bases from J; bases unmatched to any gene: 9. The CDR3 totals 17 residues.

This chain joins TRBV6-4 and TRBJ2-1, with 12 bases that match TRBD2. Germline V gene lookup returns CDR1 MRHNA and CDR2 SNTAGT. The CDR3 length is 15 residues. V was clipped by 5 bases and J by 8 bases; unmatched bases: 7. CDR3 in amino acids: CASSRLAGVADEQFF. CDR3 in DNA: TGTGCCAGCAGTCGACTAGCGGGAGTAGCGGATGAGCAGTTCTTC.

The chain employs TRBV3-1 (or the pseudogene TRBV3-2) and TRBJ2-1, with 14 bases that match TRBD2. The CDR3 spans 19 residues. CDR1 LGHDT and CDR2 YNNKEL come from the germline V gene (reference sequence). Germline trimming cut 4 bases from V and 5 bases from J; bases unmatched to any gene: 13. CDR3 nucleotide sequence: TGTGCCAGCAGCCCTTACGCACCCGGGACTAGCGGGAGAAACAATGAGCAGTTCTTC. Protein product: CASSPYAPGTSGRNNEQFF.

The V gene is TRBV19, the J gene TRBJ1-5; tentative D call: TRBD1 (6 bases). The V end was cut by 4 bases, the J end by 5 bases, with 9 bases between. Germline loops: CDR1 LNHDA, CDR2 SQIVND (reference sequence). There are 13 residues in the CDR3. The CDR3 DNA follows: TGTGCCAGTAGTAGGGGGGGCGATCAGCCCCAGCATTTT. It is translated as CASSRGGDQPQHF.

V is TRBV24-1 and J is TRBJ2-2, with 10 bases fitting TRBD1. V was pared by 2 bases and J by 6 bases, with 8 bases of the junction left unmatched. The CDR3 is made up of 17 amino acids. Germline CDR1 reads KGHDR; CDR2 reads SFDVKD. Here the CDR3 DNA reads TGTGCCACCAGTGATTCTGGGACAGGGGTTCGATCCGGGGAGCTGTTTTTT. Translation: CATSDSGTGVRSGELFF.

Written as DNA, the CDR3 is TGTGCCAGCAGCTATAGCGGGGGGGGTGCAGATACGCAGTATTTT. Translating gives CASSYSGGGADTQYF. The V gene is TRBV7-2, the J gene TRBJ2-3; TRBD2 matches 11 bases. Looked up from germline, CDR1 is SGHTA and CDR2 is FQGNSA. The CDR3 length is 15 residues. The J segment lost 4 bases and the V segment lost 4 bases, leaving 4 bases of the junction unmatched.

This clone appeared a single time. This chain uses TRBV10-2 with TRBJ2-1, with TRBD2 matching over 14 bases. Trimming cost V 4 bases and J 9 bases; bases outside gene matches: 14. Germline lookup yields CDR1 WSHSY and CDR2 SAAADI. CDR3 size: 18 residues. The CDR3 DNA is TGCGCCAGCAGTGCAATACCGGGACTAGCGGGAGAGGAGGCTGAGCAGTTCTTC. Its protein is CASSAIPGLAGEEAEQFF.

V and J are TRBV7-3 and TRBJ1-6; tentatively, D is TRBD1 (5 bases). V was trimmed by 3 bases and J by 7 bases, leaving 7 bases between them. This CDR3 spans 13 amino acids. Germline loops: CDR1 SGHTA, CDR2 FQGTGA. The CDR3 region is CASSFGGNSPLHF. DNA for the CDR3: TGTGCCAGCAGCTTCGGGGGGAATTCACCCCTCCACTTT.

The chain employs TRBV5-5 and TRBJ2-3; tentative D call: TRBD1 (6 bases). The CDR3 spans 15 residues. Germline assignment: CDR1 SGHKS and CDR2 YYEKEE (reference sequence). Trimming removed 0 bases from V and 2 bases from J, with 10 bases in between. CDR3 sequence reads: CASSLAPGATDTQYF. The DNA for the CDR3 is TGTGCCAGCAGCTTGGCGCCAGGGGCCACAGATACGCAGTATTTT.

The rearrangement uses TRBV28 and TRBJ2-1; 8 bases are shared with TRBD1. V lost 2 bases, J lost 7 bases, and 7 bases stayed unmatched. From germline, CDR1 is MDHEN and CDR2 SYDVKM. This CDR3 is built from 15 residues. The CDR3 reads CASSLKGQGANEQFF. The CDR3 DNA follows: TGTGCCAGCAGTTTAAAGGGGCAGGGGGCGAATGAGCAGTTCTTC. The whole variable domain, remainder taken from reference TRBV28 and TRBJ2-1, is DVKVTQSSRYLVKRTGEKVFLECVQDMDHENMFWYRQDPGLGLRLIYFSYDVKMKEKGDIPEGYSVSREKKERFSLILESASTNQTSMYLCASSLKGQGANEQFFGPGTRLTVL.

The genes are TRBV18 and TRBJ2-6, with 7 nucleotides matching TRBD1. Germline CDR1 reads KGHSH; CDR2 reads LQKENI. The CDR3 extends over 15 amino acids. The V segment lost 3 bases and the J segment 3 bases; nucleotides outside the gene matches: 2. The CDR3 sequence: CASSPYRGGANVLTF. The CDR3, as DNA: TGTGCCAGCTCACCCTACAGGGGTGGGGCCAACGTCCTGACTTTC. The entire variable domain, with the rest obtained from reference TRBV18 and TRBJ2-6, is as follows: NAGVMQNPRHLVRRRGQEARLRCSPMKGHSHVYWYRQLPEEGLKFMVYLQKENIIDESGMPKERFSAEFPKEGPSILRIQQVVRGDSAAYFCASSPYRGGANVLTFGAGSRLTVL.

This chain uses TRBV6-2 or TRBV6-3 with TRBJ1-1, with 7 bases lining up with TRBD1. The CDR3 loop spans 15 amino acids. V shed 4 bases, J shed 2 bases, and the junction held 7 bases outside the gene matches. Germline V CDR1 and CDR2: MNHEY, SVGEGT. The CDR3: CASSSSTGTNTEAFF. CDR3 DNA: TGTGCCAGCAGTTCATCGACAGGGACTAACACTGAAGCTTTCTTT.

As concerns this clone: Other DNA sequences in this specimen translate into the identical CDR3. The chain employs TRBV12-3 or TRBV12-4 and TRBJ1-1, with a tentative D call TRBD1 (5 bases). CDR3 length: 13 amino acids. Trimming shortened V by 6 bases and J by 1 base, and 9 bases separated the two germline ends. The CDR3 nucleotides read TGTGCCAGCAGCCTCCAGGGGAACACTGAAGCTTTCTTT. Translating it yields CASSLQGNTEAFF.

V gene TRBV2 combines with J gene TRBJ1-5; D gene ambiguous. This CDR3 has 14 residues. Germline loops: CDR1 SNHLY, CDR2 FYNNEI. Between the trimmed V and J ends, which lost 6 bases and 6 bases, there was a span of 15 bases. CDR3: CASRGVSSGQPQHF. CDR3 nucleotide sequence: TGTGCCAGCAGGGGAGTATCTAGCGGTCAGCCCCAGCATTTT.

This chain links TRBV3-1 (or the pseudogene TRBV3-2) with TRBJ2-3; 7 bases match TRBD1. Germline-derived CDR1 and CDR2 are LGHDT and YNNKEL (reference sequence). The CDR3 is 14 residues long. With 2 bases clipped from V and 8 bases from J, the junction kept 7 bases outside the gene matches. CDR3 protein: CASSQRDSRVTQYF. As DNA, the CDR3 is TGTGCCAGCAGCCAACGGGACAGTAGGGTTACGCAGTATTTT.

CDR3 DNA sequence: TGTGCCAGCAGCGCGACGACAGGGGGCCGGGTCAATGAGCAGTTCTTC. Translated: CASSATTGGRVNEQFF. The V and J genes are TRBV9 and TRBJ2-1, with TRBD1 matching 10 bases. The germline V gene encodes CDR1 SGDLS and CDR2 YYNGEE. Losses at the gene ends were 3 bases for V and 6 bases for J; bases not matched to a gene: 9. The CDR3 loop spans 16 amino acids.

This chain joins TRBV5-1 and TRBJ2-1, with 9 bases that match TRBD2. Germline-derived CDR1 and CDR2 are SGHRS and YFSETQ. With V trimmed by 4 bases and J by 7 bases, 6 bases remained unmatched. CDR3 length: 14 residues. The CDR3 bases are TGCGCCAGCAGCCTTAGCGGGAGTGAGAATGAGCAGTTCTTC. Amino acid sequence: CASSLSGSENEQFF. The entire variable domain, with the rest obtained from reference TRBV5-1 and TRBJ2-1, is as follows: KAGVTQTPRYLIKTRGQQVTLSCSPISGHRSVSWYQQTPGQGLQFLFEYFSETQRNKGNFPGRFSGRQFSNSRSEMNVSTLELGDSALYLCASSLSGSENEQFFGPGTRLTVL.

The V call is TRBV7-9, the J call TRBJ2-7, with 12 bases fitting TRBD1. V shed 5 bases and J 6 bases; nucleotides not matched to a gene: 5. The germline gives CDR1 SEHNR, CDR2 FQNEAQ (reference sequence). The length of the CDR3 is 14 residues. The CDR3 coding sequence is TGTGCCAGCAGCGGCCGGGACAGGGGGCTCGAGCAGTACTTC. Its protein product is CASSGRDRGLEQYF. Full variable domain (rest looked up from reference TRBV7-9 and TRBJ2-7): DTGVSQNPRHKITKRGQNVTFRCDPISEHNRLYWYRQTLGQGPEFLTYFQNEAQLEKSRLLSDRFSAERPKGSFSTLEIQRTEQGDSAMYLCASSGRDRGLEQYFGPGTRLTVT.

This clone has only one observation. This CDR3 is CASSPSLGRQGDITNYGYTF. CDR3 DNA sequence: TGTGCCAGCTCACCCTCGTTAGGGCGACAGGGGGATATTACTAACTATGGCTACACCTTC. V and J are TRBV18 and TRBJ1-2; TRBD1 matches at 9 bases. CDR3 size: 20 residues. J gave up 0 bases and V 3 bases, and 17 bases lay outside the gene matches. Germline lookup yields CDR1 KGHSH and CDR2 LQKENI.

The chain recombines TRBV5-1 with TRBJ1-6; tentatively, D is TRBD1 (6 bases). CDR1 and CDR2 from the germline V gene are SGHRS and YFSETQ. The V and J ends lost 0 bases and 7 bases respectively, with 14 bases between them. CDR3 size: 16 residues. This chain's CDR3 is CASSLGMGDKNSPLHF. For the CDR3, the DNA is TGCGCCAGCAGCTTGGGAATGGGGGACAAGAATTCACCCCTCCACTTT. Together with reference TRBV5-1 and TRBJ1-6, the CDR3 gives the full variable domain: KAGVTQTPRYLIKTRGQQVTLSCSPISGHRSVSWYQQTPGQGLQFLFEYFSETQRNKGNFPGRFSGRQFSNSRSEMNVSTLELGDSALYLCASSLGMGDKNSPLHFGNGTRLTVT.

The V call is TRBV7-9, the J call TRBJ1-6; 7 bases line up with TRBD1. J lost 5 bases, V lost 4 bases, and 2 bases had no gene match. Per germline, CDR1 SEHNR and CDR2 FQNEAQ (reference sequence). This CDR3 is built from 14 residues. The CDR3 reads CASSYGTDNSPLHF. The DNA for the CDR3 is TGTGCCAGCAGCTACGGGACAGATAATTCACCCCTCCACTTT. Using reference TRBV7-9 and TRBJ1-6 for the parts outside the CDR3, the full variable domain is DTGVSQNPRHKITKRGQNVTFRCDPISEHNRLYWYRQTLGQGPEFLTYFQNEAQLEKSRLLSDRFSAERPKGSFSTLEIQRTEQGDSAMYLCASSYGTDNSPLHFGNGTRLTVT.

The V and J genes are TRBV19 and TRBJ1-5; maybe TRBD1 (5 bases). Trimming cost V 2 bases and J 4 bases, with 12 bases left between them. The CDR3 runs to 15 residues. The germline gives CDR1 LNHDA, CDR2 SQIVND (reference sequence). The CDR3 region is CASSIIDSTNQPQHF. In nucleotides, the CDR3 is TGTGCCAGTAGTATAATTGACAGCACAAATCAGCCCCAGCATTTT.

This chain uses TRBV2 with TRBJ2-1; TRBD2 agrees at 7 bases. Trimming at V came to 6 bases and at J to 6 bases, leaving 5 bases not matched to a gene. The V gene's germline CDR1 is SNHLY and CDR2 FYNNEI. CDR3 length: 13 residues. DNA of the CDR3: TGTGCCAGCAGGCGGGAGAGGTCCAATGAGCAGTTCTTC. Its protein product is CASRRERSNEQFF.

The CDR3 is CASGLQGATDTQYF. As DNA, the CDR3 is TGTGCTAGTGGTTTACAGGGGGCCACAGATACGCAGTATTTT. V gene TRBV12-5 combines with J gene TRBJ2-3; TRBD1 matches 9 bases. The V gene's germline CDR1 is LGHNT and CDR2 FRNRAP. Trimming took 3 bases from V and 2 from J; bases not matched to a gene: 0. This CDR3 comprises 14 residues.

The chain is built from TRBV5-6 and TRBJ2-3, with 7 bases identical to TRBD1. The germline V gene encodes CDR1 SGHDT and CDR2 YYEEEE. Germline trimming cut 6 bases from V and 2 bases from J; bases unmatched to any gene: 3. There are 13 residues in the CDR3. CDR3 sequence: CASKGQSTDTQYF. The CDR3 bases are TGTGCCAGCAAGGGACAGTCCACAGATACGCAGTATTTT.